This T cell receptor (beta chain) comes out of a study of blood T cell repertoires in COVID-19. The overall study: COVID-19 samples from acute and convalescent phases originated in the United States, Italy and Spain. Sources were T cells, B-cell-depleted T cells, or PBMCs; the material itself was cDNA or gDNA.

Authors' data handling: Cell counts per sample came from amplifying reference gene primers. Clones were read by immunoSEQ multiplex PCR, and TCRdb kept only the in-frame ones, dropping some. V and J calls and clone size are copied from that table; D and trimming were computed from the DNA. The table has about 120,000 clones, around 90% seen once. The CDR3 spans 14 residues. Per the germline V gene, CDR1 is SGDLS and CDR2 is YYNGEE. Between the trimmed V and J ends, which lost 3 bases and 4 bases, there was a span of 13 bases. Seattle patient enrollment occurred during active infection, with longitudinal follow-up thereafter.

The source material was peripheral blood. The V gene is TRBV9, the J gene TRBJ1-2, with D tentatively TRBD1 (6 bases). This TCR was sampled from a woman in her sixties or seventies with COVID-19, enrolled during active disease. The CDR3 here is CASSAQGGTYGYTF. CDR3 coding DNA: TGTGCCAGCAGCGCTCAAGGGGGAACCTATGGCTACACCTTC.